The 5 T cell receptor beta chains below were found in one sample sequenced in a study of graft-versus-host responses after intestinal transplantation. The protocol was immunoSEQ multiplex PCR, while the TCRdb copy is restricted to in-frame clones and leaves out a portion. The sample holds some 39,000 clones, nearly 90% seen once. This specimen consisted of PBMCs, obtained approximately 270 days after transplant. Receptors originate from a human patient who received an intestinal transplant, so some T cells may come from the graft donor.

The rearrangement uses TRBV5-1 and TRBJ1-4; no clear D. Trimming removed 4 bases at V and 3 bases at J, with 7 bases between. Germline CDR1 SGHRS, CDR2 YFSETQ. This CDR3 spans 13 amino acids. DNA for the CDR3: TGCGCCAGCAGCGCGGGCCCTAATGAAAAACTGTTTTTT. This sequence encodes CASSAGPNEKLFF.

The V and J genes are TRBV2 and TRBJ2-7; D might be TRBD2 (5 bases). Germline CDR1 SNHLY, CDR2 FYNNEI. Trimming cost V 2 bases and J 2 bases, with 13 bases left between them. The CDR3 runs 15 residues. The CDR3 DNA reads as TGTGCCAGCAGTGAAAGGGCTAGCCTAACCTACGAGCAGTACTTC. This encodes CASSERASLTYEQYF.

This clone is a singleton in its sample. This chain connects TRBV6-6 to TRBJ2-3; D is unresolved. Per the germline V gene, CDR1 is MNHNY and CDR2 is SVGAGI (reference sequence). The CDR3 length is 13 residues. Trimming cost V 6 bases and J 0 bases, with 7 bases left between them. The CDR3 sequence: CASSYDSTDTQYF. CDR3 nucleotide sequence: TGTGCCAGCAGCTATGATAGCACAGATACGCAGTATTTT.

V is TRBV4-1 and J is TRBJ2-4; D not certain. This CDR3 is 17 amino acids long. Trimming shortened V by 0 bases and J by 0 bases, and 12 bases separated the two germline ends. CDR1 and CDR2 from the germline V gene are MGHRA and YSYEKL. The CDR3 nucleotides read TGCGCCAGCAGCCAAGACTACCCGAGTCTAGCCAAAAACATTCAGTACTTC. This encodes CASSQDYPSLAKNIQYF.

The CDR3 bases are TGTGCCAGCACCTCCCGGACAGGGGATTCCGAGCAGTACTTC. Translated, it gives CASTSRTGDSEQYF. The chain uses TRBV6-6 and TRBJ2-7; TRBD1 aligns across 9 bases. Germline-derived CDR1 and CDR2 are MNHNY and SVGAGI (reference sequence). There are 14 residues in the CDR3. The trim removed 7 bases at V and 6 bases at J, leaving 10 bases unmatched.